This is a list of T cell receptor beta chains from one sample in a study of molecular identifiers for immune sequencing clone quantification. Via MiXCR, TCRdb re-called the PCR reads, giving one row per CDR3 protein. Found here are about 510,000 distinct CDR3 sequences, about a quarter of them singletons; the top ten hold approximately 0.8%. The sample comprised naive CD8+ T cells from blood, with Jurkat cell RNA spiked in. Receptors originate from a human donor in good health. Some libraries in this study had Jurkat cell RNA spiked in. The CDR3 runs from the conserved cysteine through the conserved F or W. Fields, in order: V gene, clone size, D gene, J gene, CDR3 protein, CDR3 DNA. The D gene is left open where the match is weak. A row's size may be missing; if present it is once, few, many or a size class.

TRBV4-1	few	NA	TRBJ2-7	CASSQGRAGTYEQYF	TGCGCCAGCAGCCAAGGGAGGGCAGGGACCTACGAGCAGTACTTC
TRBV9	NA	TRBD2	TRBJ2-7	CASSAPAGTSGRADSCEQYF	TGTGCCAGCAGCGCTCCCGCCGGGACTAGCGGGAGGGCCGATTCGTGCGAGCAGTACTTC
TRBV7-9	many	NA	TRBJ1-4	CASSPPGGAAEKLFF	TGTGCCAGCAGCCCCCCGGGGGGCGCAGCCGAAAAACTGTTTTTT
TRBV20-1	NA	TRBD2	TRBJ2-1	CSARDLPGTSGHNEQFF	TGCAGTGCTAGAGATCTGCCGGGGACTAGCGGGCACAATGAGCAGTTCTTC
TRBV3-1	NA	NA	TRBJ2-2	CASSQYPRPDTGELFF	TGTGCCAGCAGCCAATACCCTCGGCCTGACACCGGGGAGCTGTTTTTT
TRBV5-1	NA	NA	TRBJ1-1	CASSFGSGVGLNTEAFF	TGCGCCAGCAGCTTCGGGTCAGGGGTCGGTCTGAACACTGAAGCTTTCTTT
TRBV30	many	NA	TRBJ2-3	CAWVDPVTDTQYF	TGTGCCTGGGTAGACCCAGTCACAGATACGCAGTATTTT
TRBV6-2/TRBV6-3	few	NA	TRBJ1-1	CASRPSGDTEAFF	TGTGCCAGCAGACCATCAGGGGACACTGAAGCTTTCTTT
TRBV2	NA	NA	TRBJ2-1	CASIDPPSDEQFF	TGTGCCAGCATCGATCCCCCTAGCGATGAGCAGTTCTTC
TRBV4-1	few	NA	TRBJ1-5	CASSHRQYSNQPQHF	TGCGCCAGCAGCCATAGACAGTATAGCAATCAGCCCCAGCATTTT
TRBV12-3/TRBV12-4	NA	TRBD1	TRBJ2-7	CVSSSYPRTGDEQYF	TGTGTCAGCAGCTCATACCCTAGGACAGGGGACGAGCAGTACTTC